These 29 T cell receptor beta chains share one sample of origin, sequenced in a study of cytomegalovirus exposure and HLA in healthy donors. The study ran its PCR with 60 Vbeta and 13 Jbeta primers. The protocol was immunoSEQ multiplex PCR, while the TCRdb copy is restricted to in-frame clones and leaves out a portion. This table has roughly 120,000 clones, approximately 80% appearing once. Sequenced: PBMCs. The source is a man in his late teens or twenties in good health and CMV-seropositive.

The chain has TRBV27 and TRBJ1-6; D possibly corresponds to TRBD1 (6 bases). The V gene's germline CDR1 is MNHEY and CDR2 SMNVEV (reference sequence). V gave up 4 bases and J gave up 6 bases, with 16 bases separating them. The CDR3 contains 16 residues. CDR3 loop: CASSYTTGWPNSPLHF. DNA for the CDR3: TGTGCCAGCAGTTACACCACAGGGTGGCCTAATTCACCCCTCCACTTT.

This clone was seen more than once but under ten times. The gene calls are TRBV6-1 and TRBJ1-4, with unresolved D. The CDR3 is 14 amino acids. Germline V gene data show CDR1 as MNHNS and CDR2 as SASEGT. V was cut by 0 bases and J by 3 bases, with 5 bases left in between. CDR3 sequence reads: CASSEAGANEKLFF. As DNA, the CDR3 is TGTGCCAGCAGTGAAGCGGGAGCTAATGAAAAACTGTTTTTT.

The genes are TRBV28 and TRBJ2-5; TRBD1 is a possible D gene (6 bases). Matching the DNA end better, TRBJ2-7 makes the J call doubtful. Germline lookup yields CDR1 MDHEN and CDR2 SYDVKM. The CDR3 length is 13 residues. Here the CDR3 DNA reads TGTGCCAGCAGTTTAACAGGGCGATACGAGCAGTACTTC. Protein sequence: CASSLTGRYEQYF.

V gene TRBV11-3 combines with J gene TRBJ2-1; 7 bases agree with TRBD2. Trimming took 4 bases from V and 9 from J; bases not matched to a gene: 3. CDR3 length: 12 amino acids. Germline CDR1 and CDR2: SGHNT and YENEEA. The chain's CDR3 is CASSSSGIEQFF. CDR3 in DNA: TGTGCCAGCAGCTCCAGCGGGATTGAGCAGTTCTTC.

This sequence joins TRBV5-1 and TRBJ1-4; 7 bases are a match to TRBD1. CDR1 is SGHRS and CDR2 is YFSETQ in the germline V gene. The CDR3 is made up of 16 amino acids. Trimming cost V 1 base and J 7 bases; bases outside gene matches: 10. The CDR3 coding sequence is TGCGCCAGCAGCTTGTCTCCGACAGGGTACGGTGAAAAACTGTTTTTT. The encoded protein is CASSLSPTGYGEKLFF.

The chain uses TRBV25-1 and TRBJ2-7; 10 positions agree with TRBD1. The CDR3 is made up of 15 amino acids. Germline assignment: CDR1 MGHDK and CDR2 SYGVNS. The ends lost 6 bases at V and 3 bases at J; junction bases unmatched: 8. The CDR3 spells CASRPTGQGNYEQYF. The DNA for the CDR3 is TGTGCCAGCAGGCCCACGGGACAGGGGAACTACGAGCAGTACTTC.

The gene calls are TRBV5-5 and TRBJ2-3; no firm D call. Germline V gene data show CDR1 as SGHKS and CDR2 as YYEKEE (reference sequence). Trimming shortened V by 5 bases and J by 1 base, and 8 bases separated the two germline ends. This CDR3 is built from 13 residues. The CDR3 bases are TGTGCCAGCAGGGAGTACGGCACAGATACGCAGTATTTT. It specifies CASREYGTDTQYF.

As DNA, the CDR3 is TGTGCCAGCAGCCGAAACTGGGAGGGGCAAAACGAGCAGTACTTC. Translated, it gives CASSRNWEGQNEQYF. The chain uses TRBV11-2 and TRBJ2-7; 7 bases agree with TRBD2. Germline V gene lookup returns CDR1 SGHAT and CDR2 FQNNGV. The CDR3 length is 15 residues. With V trimmed by 5 bases and J by 5 bases, 12 bases remained unmatched. Combining the CDR3 with reference TRBV11-2 and TRBJ2-7 gives the whole variable domain EAGVAQSPRYKIIEKRQSVAFWCNPISGHATLYWYQQILGQGPKLLIQFQNNGVVDDSQLPKDRFSAERLKGVDSTLKIQPAKLEDSAVYLCASSRNWEGQNEQYFGPGTRLTVT.

This clone was seen only once. This chain joins TRBV6-4 and TRBJ2-3; TRBD2 matches 7 bases. The CDR3 has 14 residues. The V gene end was trimmed by 4 bases and the J gene end by 3 bases; junction bases not matched to a gene: 4. Germline loops: CDR1 MRHNA, CDR2 SNTAGT. CDR3 loop: CASSGDSGTDTQYF. In nucleotides, the CDR3 is TGTGCCAGCAGTGGCGATAGCGGGACAGATACGCAGTATTTT.

This clone was seen a single time. The chain joins TRBV19 to TRBJ1-2; 8 bases match TRBD1. The CDR3 has 16 residues. The junction had 14 bases not matched to a gene; V was cut back by 9 bases and J by 2 bases. From germline, CDR1 is LNHDA and CDR2 SQIVND (reference sequence). DNA for the CDR3: TGTGCCAGCCGGCTAGAGGGACAGGCTCCCAACTATGGCTACACCTTC. Translated: CASRLEGQAPNYGYTF. The whole variable domain, remainder taken from reference TRBV19 and TRBJ1-2, is DGGITQSPKYLFRKEGQNVTLSCEQNLNHDAMYWYRQDPGQGLRLIYYSQIVNDFQKGDIAEGYSVSREKKESFPLTVTSAQKNPTAFYLCASRLEGQAPNYGYTFGSGTRLTVV.

The chain recombines TRBV19 with TRBJ1-4, with 11 bases fitting TRBD1. In germline, CDR1 is LNHDA, CDR2 SQIVND (reference sequence). The CDR3 spans 17 residues. V was clipped by 8 bases and J by 3 bases; unmatched bases: 11. Here the CDR3 reads CASGGPGQGVPNEKLFF. DNA of the CDR3: TGTGCCAGTGGGGGACCGGGACAGGGGGTCCCTAATGAAAAACTGTTTTTT.

The CDR3 reads CASSLYRSNQPQHF. DNA of the CDR3: TGTGCCAGCAGTTTATACAGGAGCAATCAGCCCCAGCATTTT. The chain joins TRBV28 to TRBJ1-5, with D perhaps matching TRBD1 (5 bases). Germline V gives CDR1 MDHEN, CDR2 SYDVKM. CDR3 length: 14 residues. V shed 1 base and J shed 1 base, with 5 bases lying between them.

The chain couples TRBV28 to TRBJ1-5; a weak D match, TRBD1 (6 bases). There are 15 residues in the CDR3. Trimming pared 4 bases from V and 3 bases from J, leaving 13 bases between. Germline lookup yields CDR1 MDHEN and CDR2 SYDVKM. The CDR3 DNA reads as TGTGCCAGCAGTTCCGGGACACCTTCCAATCAGCCCCAGCATTTT. It encodes CASSSGTPSNQPQHF.

This clone was picked up a small number of times. This chain joins TRBV11-2 and TRBJ2-5; D perhaps matches TRBD2 (6 bases). The CDR3 totals 14 residues. Germline lookup yields CDR1 SGHAT and CDR2 FQNNGV. V shed 7 bases and J shed 3 bases, with 15 bases lying between them. DNA for the CDR3: TGTGCCAGCAACCAATTTGGGACTGAAGAGACCCAGTACTTC. Amino acid sequence: CASNQFGTEETQYF.

This clone has just one count. This sequence joins TRBV11-2 and TRBJ2-7; 8 nucleotides match TRBD2. The CDR3 consists of 14 residues. Germline loops: CDR1 SGHAT, CDR2 FQNNGV. After removal of 4 bases from V and 2 bases from J, the junction contained 4 bases not matched to a gene. The DNA for the CDR3 is TGTGCCAGCAGCTCCAGCGGGGGTACCTACGAGCAGTACTTC. This gives the protein CASSSSGGTYEQYF.

The chain is built from TRBV5-1 and TRBJ2-2, with D maybe TRBD2 (6 bases). V was cut by 2 bases and J by 6 bases, with 11 bases left in between. Per germline, CDR1 SGHRS and CDR2 YFSETQ. CDR3 length: 14 amino acids. CDR3 sequence reads: CASSFGGDPGELFF. The CDR3 nucleotides read TGCGCCAGCAGCTTCGGCGGGGACCCCGGGGAGCTGTTTTTT.

The chain joins TRBV18 to TRBJ1-1; D might be TRBD1 (5 bases). Germline V gene sequence: CDR1 KGHSH, CDR2 LQKENI. The CDR3 covers 15 residues. V lost 8 bases to trimming and J lost 3 bases, with 19 bases between them. The CDR3 spells CASTQWGLEYTEAFF. The CDR3 DNA follows: TGTGCCAGCACGCAATGGGGACTTGAGTACACTGAAGCTTTCTTT.

The rearrangement links TRBV11-2 to TRBJ2-7; 11 bases match TRBD1. The CDR3 is 15 residues long. Germline CDR1 reads SGHAT; CDR2 reads FQNNGV. The junction had 5 bases not matched to a gene; V was cut back by 5 bases and J by 2 bases. CDR3 nucleotide sequence: TGTGCCAGCAGCGACCGGGACAGGGGGACCTACGAGCAGTACTTC. Its translation is CASSDRDRGTYEQYF. Combining the CDR3 with reference TRBV11-2 and TRBJ2-7 gives the whole variable domain EAGVAQSPRYKIIEKRQSVAFWCNPISGHATLYWYQQILGQGPKLLIQFQNNGVVDDSQLPKDRFSAERLKGVDSTLKIQPAKLEDSAVYLCASSDRDRGTYEQYFGPGTRLTVT.

This chain connects TRBV2 to TRBJ1-5, with 7 bases lining up with TRBD1. Germline V lookup: CDR1 SNHLY, CDR2 FYNNEI. The CDR3 has 14 residues. The junction had 7 bases not matched to a gene; V was cut back by 6 bases and J by 5 bases. The CDR3 region has the DNA TGTGCCAGCAGAACTAACAGGGGACATCAGCCCCAGCATTTT. It codes for CASRTNRGHQPQHF.

The chain uses TRBV16 and TRBJ2-3; 7 bases are a match to TRBD1. CDR1 is KGHSY and CDR2 is FQNENV in the germline V gene. V trimming: 2 bases; J trimming: 1 base; junction bases outside the gene matches: 6. The length of the CDR3 is 16 residues. The CDR3 nucleotides are TGTGCCAGCAGCCAACGACAGGGTATGGGCACAGATACGCAGTATTTT. Protein sequence: CASSQRQGMGTDTQYF. Filled out from reference TRBV16 and TRBJ2-3, the complete variable domain reads GEEVAQTPKHLVRGEGQKAKLYCAPIKGHSYVFWYQQVLKNEFKFLISFQNENVFDETGMPKERFSAKCLPNSPCSLEIQATKLEDSAVYFCASSQRQGMGTDTQYFGPGTRLTVL.

The chain joins TRBV30 to TRBJ1-4; 7 bases are shared with TRBD1. Germline V CDR1 and CDR2: GTSNPN, SVGIG (reference sequence). The CDR3 runs 13 residues. V lost 4 bases to trimming and J lost 5 bases; unmatched junction nucleotides: 4. CDR3 loop: CAWNYRGNEKLFF. The CDR3 coding sequence is TGTGCCTGGAATTACAGGGGAAATGAAAAACTGTTTTTT. Full variable domain (outside the CDR3, taken from reference TRBV30 and TRBJ1-4): SQTIHQWPATLVQPVGSPLSLECTVEGTSNPNLYWYRQAAGRGLQLLFYSVGIGQISSEVPQNLSASRPQDRQFILSSKKLLLSDSGFYLCAWNYRGNEKLFFGSGTQLSVL.

In this sample, this clone turned up once. This chain links TRBV6-5 with TRBJ1-2, with TRBD1 matching over 7 bases. CDR3 size: 15 residues. V was clipped by 2 bases and J by 5 bases; unmatched bases: 8. From germline, CDR1 is MNHEY and CDR2 SVGAGI. This CDR3 is CASSYPPDRDYGYTF. The CDR3 DNA reads TGTGCCAGCAGTTACCCCCCTGACAGGGATTATGGCTACACCTTC.

With respect to this clone: Distinct nucleotide sequences in the sample also encode this CDR3. This chain uses TRBV19 with TRBJ2-3, with 9 bases that match TRBD2. The V segment lost 5 bases and the J segment 5 bases; nucleotides outside the gene matches: 8. The CDR3 totals 15 residues. Germline lookup yields CDR1 LNHDA and CDR2 SQIVND (reference sequence). In DNA, the CDR3 is TGTGCCAGTAGTCCATCGGGACTAGCAGGAGATACGCAGTATTTT. As protein: CASSPSGLAGDTQYF.

J is TRBJ1-6 and V is TRBV5-1, with D tentatively TRBD1 (5 bases). The CDR3 is made up of 15 amino acids. Germline V gives CDR1 SGHRS, CDR2 YFSETQ. Trimming removed 0 bases from V and 9 bases from J, with 13 bases in between. CDR3: CASSLEAGMGSPLHF. CDR3 sequence (DNA): TGCGCCAGCAGCTTGGAGGCAGGGATGGGTTCACCCCTCCACTTT.

The genes are TRBV6-1 and TRBJ2-7, with unresolved D. There are 11 residues in the CDR3. With 7 bases removed from V and 13 bases from J, the gap between germline ends came to 17 bases. Germline CDR1 reads MNHNS; CDR2 reads SASEGT. CDR3 nucleotide sequence: TGTGCCAGCATAAACGCGGCCTACTACTACTTC. Its translation is CASINAAYYYF.

The rearrangement joins TRBV19 to TRBJ1-2; 7 nucleotides match TRBD1. Germline V CDR1 and CDR2: LNHDA, SQIVND (reference sequence). V trimming: 9 bases; J trimming: 4 bases; junction bases outside the gene matches: 14. This CDR3 spans 15 amino acids. CDR3 coding DNA: TGTGCCAGCTACACTCCGGGACAGCCGTTCTATGGCTACACCTTC. Amino acids: CASYTPGQPFYGYTF.

This clone was counted a single time. This chain links TRBV6-6 with TRBJ1-4; TRBD1 is a possible D gene (5 bases). V dropped 5 bases and J dropped 3 bases, with 16 bases sitting between them. This CDR3 has 16 amino acids. Germline CDR1 and CDR2: MNHNY and SVGAGI (reference sequence). CDR3 residues: CASSPRGRGSNEKLFF. In nucleotides, the CDR3 is TGTGCCAGCAGTCCCCGAGGGCGGGGCTCTAATGAAAAACTGTTTTTT.

V usage is TRBV2 and J usage is TRBJ2-7; TRBD1 matches 7 bases. This CDR3 has 13 amino acids. V was clipped by 4 bases and J by 5 bases; unmatched bases: 5. The germline V gene has CDR1 SNHLY and CDR2 FYNNEI. CDR3 region: CASSGQGLDEQYF. The CDR3 DNA is TGTGCCAGCAGTGGACAGGGTCTGGACGAGCAGTACTTC.

This clone was picked up one time. This rearrangement joins TRBV5-1 to TRBJ2-5; D uncertain. The V end lost 0 bases, the J end lost 0 bases, and 12 bases lay between the germline ends. The CDR3 runs 16 residues. Germline V CDR1 and CDR2: SGHRS, YFSETQ. CDR3 sequence (DNA): TGCGCCAGCAGCTTGGCCTTTTCTGAGTACCAAGAGACCCAGTACTTC. Protein: CASSLAFSEYQETQYF.